This is a list of T cell receptor beta chains from one sample in a study of shared clonotypes between healthy human individuals. Clones were read by immunoSEQ multiplex PCR, and TCRdb kept only the in-frame ones, dropping some. The sample records approximately 500,000 clones, approximately 78% being singletons. Sequencing input: PBMCs. These TCRs come from a woman aged 35 to 49 in good health. Some clones in this sample may be carry-over from other donors' samples. Each CDR3 is given with its conserved first and last residue. Each record gives: V gene, D gene, clone size, J gene, CDR3 DNA, CDR3 protein. A D gene is named only where the DNA matches it firmly. Expanded clones are given a class, and other clones once, few, many or no size at all.

V gene: TRBV6-5; D gene: -; clone size: -; J gene: TRBJ1-2; CDR3 DNA: TGTGCCAGCAGAAACGGGGCCACTTTCTATGGCTACACCTTC; CDR3 protein: CASRNGATFYGYTF
V gene: TRBV25-1; D gene: -; clone size: few; J gene: TRBJ2-3; CDR3 DNA: TGTGCCAGCAGTGCAGGGGGCGGGGGAGGAGATACGCAGTATTTT; CDR3 protein: CASSAGGGGGDTQYF
V gene: TRBV7-2; D gene: -; clone size: once; J gene: TRBJ2-2; CDR3 DNA: TGTGCCAGCAGCTATAGGGCGGGATTGGCGGCCGGGGAGCTGTTTTTT; CDR3 protein: CASSYRAGLAAGELFF
V gene: TRBV4-2; D gene: -; clone size: -; J gene: TRBJ2-3; CDR3 DNA: TGTGCCAGCAGCCAAGCGGGGGGCTGGGGCACAGATACGCAGTATTTT; CDR3 protein: CASSQAGGWGTDTQYF
V gene: TRBV4-1; D gene: -; clone size: -; J gene: TRBJ2-7; CDR3 DNA: TGCGCCAGCAGCCAAGGGGTCGGGCAGCACTACGAGCAGTACTTC; CDR3 protein: CASSQGVGQHYEQYF
V gene: TRBV27; D gene: TRBD1; clone size: -; J gene: TRBJ1-1; CDR3 DNA: TGTGCCAGCTTCCTGGGACAGGTGGGTTTCGTCTTT; CDR3 protein: CASFLGQVGFVF
V gene: TRBV2; D gene: TRBD1; clone size: -; J gene: TRBJ2-4; CDR3 DNA: TGTGCCAGCGGTATCGAAGTTGGGACAGGCCCGTACTTC; CDR3 protein: CASGIEVGTGPYF
V gene: TRBV7-8; D gene: -; clone size: -; J gene: TRBJ1-5; CDR3 DNA: TGTGCCAGCAGCCCCACGTGGGGAGGCGATAGCAATCAGCCCCAGCATTTT; CDR3 protein: CASSPTWGGDSNQPQHF
V gene: TRBV6-6; D gene: -; clone size: -; J gene: TRBJ2-1; CDR3 DNA: TGTGCCAGCAGTATAGGGAATGAGCAGTTCTTC; CDR3 protein: CASSIGNEQFF
V gene: TRBV18; D gene: TRBD1; clone size: -; J gene: TRBJ2-7; CDR3 DNA: TGTGCCAGCTCATGGGACAGGGGGAGTTCCTACGAGCAGTACTTC; CDR3 protein: CASSWDRGSSYEQYF
V gene: TRBV6-5; D gene: -; clone size: -; J gene: TRBJ2-7; CDR3 DNA: TGTGCCAGCAGCCGGGACGAGAGCTCCTACGAGCAGTACTTC; CDR3 protein: CASSRDESSYEQYF
V gene: TRBV9; D gene: TRBD1; clone size: -; J gene: TRBJ2-1; CDR3 DNA: TGTGCCAGCAGCGCCCAGGGGGCGCGCAATGAGCAGTTCTTC; CDR3 protein: CASSAQGARNEQFF
V gene: TRBV7-2; D gene: -; clone size: -; J gene: TRBJ2-2; CDR3 DNA: TGTGCCAGCAGCCCAACAAGGGGCGACACCGGGGAGCTGTTTTTT; CDR3 protein: CASSPTRGDTGELFF
V gene: TRBV7-9; D gene: -; clone size: -; J gene: TRBJ2-5; CDR3 DNA: TGTGCCAGCAGCTCCACTGGGGGCCTGGTGGTGACCCAGTACTTC; CDR3 protein: CASSSTGGLVVTQYF
V gene: TRBV30; D gene: TRBD2; clone size: -; J gene: TRBJ2-3; CDR3 DNA: TGTGCCTGGAGTGGTGGGGGGGAAGACACAGATACGCAGTATTTT; CDR3 protein: CAWSGGGEDTDTQYF
V gene: TRBV5-5; D gene: -; clone size: -; J gene: TRBJ1-4; CDR3 DNA: TGTGCCAGCAGCTCGGGACTAGCAGTTGAAAAACTGTTTTTT; CDR3 protein: CASSSGLAVEKLFF
V gene: TRBV2; D gene: -; clone size: -; J gene: TRBJ2-7; CDR3 DNA: TGTGCCAGCAGCCGGGACGGAACCTACGAGCAGTACTTC; CDR3 protein: CASSRDGTYEQYF
V gene: TRBV29-1; D gene: -; clone size: -; J gene: TRBJ2-3; CDR3 DNA: TGCAGCGTGCCCCAAGGGCGCACAGATACGCAGTATTTT; CDR3 protein: CSVPQGRTDTQYF
V gene: TRBV7-2; D gene: -; clone size: -; J gene: TRBJ2-7; CDR3 DNA: TGTGCCAGCAGCCCAAGCTCCTACGAGCAGTACTTC; CDR3 protein: CASSPSSYEQYF
V gene: TRBV7-2; D gene: -; clone size: -; J gene: TRBJ1-1; CDR3 DNA: TGTGCCAGCAGCTTAAATGGGGCAGGCCTGAACACTGAAGCTTTCTTT; CDR3 protein: CASSLNGAGLNTEAFF
V gene: TRBV27; D gene: -; clone size: -; J gene: TRBJ1-1; CDR3 DNA: TGTGCCAGCAGTTTGGTCGGCACGGTCACTGAAGCTTTCTTT; CDR3 protein: CASSLVGTVTEAFF
V gene: TRBV28; D gene: -; clone size: -; J gene: TRBJ1-5; CDR3 DNA: TGTGCCAGCGTGGGAGGGTTCTTAGGCAATCAGCCCCAGCATTTT; CDR3 protein: CASVGGFLGNQPQHF
V gene: TRBV19; D gene: TRBD2; clone size: -; J gene: TRBJ2-3; CDR3 DNA: TGTGCCAGTAGTATAGGAGGCGGGGGTACGCAGTATTTT; CDR3 protein: CASSIGGGGTQYF
V gene: TRBV15; D gene: TRBD2; clone size: -; J gene: TRBJ2-5; CDR3 DNA: TGTGCCACCAGCAGAGACCGACTAGCGGGAGGAGGAGAGACCCAGTACTTC; CDR3 protein: CATSRDRLAGGGETQYF
V gene: TRBV9; D gene: TRBD2; clone size: -; J gene: TRBJ2-1; CDR3 DNA: TGTGCCAGCAGCGCAACTTCTCTCGCGGGAGGTCACAATGAGCAGTTCTTC; CDR3 protein: CASSATSLAGGHNEQFF
V gene: TRBV10-3; D gene: -; clone size: -; J gene: TRBJ1-5; CDR3 DNA: TGTGCCATCAGTGAAACTGCTAGTCAGCCCCAGCATTTT; CDR3 protein: CAISETASQPQHF
V gene: TRBV5-4; D gene: -; clone size: -; J gene: TRBJ1-1; CDR3 DNA: TGTGCCAGCAGCTCCGACCCGAACACTGAAGCTTTCTTT; CDR3 protein: CASSSDPNTEAFF
V gene: TRBV5-1; D gene: TRBD2; clone size: -; J gene: TRBJ2-3; CDR3 DNA: TGCGCCAGCAGCCCCACCCGTTTGAGCGGGAGGGCCCGGGCAGATACGCAGTATTTT; CDR3 protein: CASSPTRLSGRARADTQYF
V gene: TRBV5-1; D gene: -; clone size: -; J gene: TRBJ1-2; CDR3 DNA: TGCGCCAGCAGCTTGGAGGAACGCTATGGCTACACCTTC; CDR3 protein: CASSLEERYGYTF
V gene: TRBV18; D gene: -; clone size: -; J gene: TRBJ2-1; CDR3 DNA: TGTGCCAGCTCACCCCGGGCAACTGACAATGAGCAGTTCTTC; CDR3 protein: CASSPRATDNEQFF
V gene: TRBV29-1; D gene: TRBD2; clone size: -; J gene: TRBJ2-7; CDR3 DNA: TGCAGCGTTGAATTTGGGACTAGCGGACACTACGAGCAGTACTTC; CDR3 protein: CSVEFGTSGHYEQYF
V gene: TRBV18; D gene: -; clone size: -; J gene: TRBJ2-7; CDR3 DNA: TGTGCCAGCTCACCACCGAGTGGCGAGCAGTACTTC; CDR3 protein: CASSPPSGEQYF
V gene: TRBV7-2; D gene: -; clone size: -; J gene: TRBJ2-1; CDR3 DNA: TGTGCCAGCAGCTTATTCGGTGGGGAGCAGTTCTTC; CDR3 protein: CASSLFGGEQFF
V gene: TRBV9; D gene: TRBD2; clone size: -; J gene: TRBJ2-1; CDR3 DNA: TGTGCCAGCAGCGTAGGGACTAGCGTCTACAATGAGCAGTTCTTC; CDR3 protein: CASSVGTSVYNEQFF
V gene: TRBV4-2; D gene: -; clone size: -; J gene: TRBJ2-2; CDR3 DNA: TGTGCCAGCAGCCAGGGAACCGTACAGGGGAACACCGGGGAGCTGTTTTTT; CDR3 protein: CASSQGTVQGNTGELFF
V gene: TRBV30; D gene: -; clone size: -; J gene: TRBJ1-3; CDR3 DNA: TGTGCCTGGAGTAAAGGCTCTGGAAACACCATATATTTT; CDR3 protein: CAWSKGSGNTIYF
V gene: TRBV5-6; D gene: TRBD2; clone size: -; J gene: TRBJ2-2; CDR3 DNA: TGTGCCAGCAGCTCGACTAGCGGGGGTTCCAGTGTCGGGGAGCTGTTTTTT; CDR3 protein: CASSSTSGGSSVGELFF
V gene: TRBV4-2; D gene: -; clone size: -; J gene: TRBJ2-7; CDR3 DNA: TGTGCCAGCAGCCAAGATAGGCAGGGGTACGAGCAGTACTTC; CDR3 protein: CASSQDRQGYEQYF
V gene: TRBV10-3; D gene: -; clone size: -; J gene: TRBJ1-5; CDR3 DNA: TGTGCCACCCAGGACAGCCTTAATCAGCCCCAGCATTTT; CDR3 protein: CATQDSLNQPQHF
V gene: TRBV5-1; D gene: TRBD1; clone size: -; J gene: TRBJ1-2; CDR3 DNA: TGCGCCAGCAGCTTGGATTCGACAGGGGGAGTTTCAGGAGGCTACACCTTC; CDR3 protein: CASSLDSTGGVSGGYTF
V gene: TRBV11-2; D gene: -; clone size: -; J gene: TRBJ2-5; CDR3 DNA: TGTGCCAGCAGCTTAGATGCCCATCAAGCGGGTGAGGAGACCCAGTACTTC; CDR3 protein: CASSLDAHQAGEETQYF